One sample yielded the 4 T cell receptor beta chains listed below, sequenced in a study of cytomegalovirus exposure and HLA in healthy donors. The PCR used 60 Vbeta and 13 Jbeta primers. TCRdb's copy holds only in-frame clones and misses some; the assay was immunoSEQ multiplex PCR. This table holds roughly 130,000 clones, roughly 82% found once. Sequencing was carried out using PBMCs. The source of these receptors is a woman between 18 and 29 years old in good health and CMV-seropositive.

The gene calls are TRBV4-1 and TRBJ2-1; TRBD2 matches at 9 bases. The germline gives CDR1 MGHRA, CDR2 YSYEKL. With 0 bases clipped from V and 9 bases from J, the junction kept 6 bases outside the gene matches. The CDR3 sequence is 15 residues long. The CDR3 DNA follows: TGCGCCAGCAGCCAAGATAGGGGACTAGCCGGTGAGCAGTTCTTC. Amino acids: CASSQDRGLAGEQFF.

The gene calls are TRBV29-1 and TRBJ1-1, with 10 bases lining up with TRBD1. After removal of 3 bases from V and 1 base from J, the junction contained 11 bases not matched to a gene. Germline assignment: CDR1 SQVTM and CDR2 ANQGSEA. The CDR3 runs to 17 residues. In DNA, the CDR3 is TGCAGCGTTGAGGGACAGGGGAAAGTACGGAGGAACACTGAAGCTTTCTTT. Protein product: CSVEGQGKVRRNTEAFF.

The chain recombines TRBV19 with TRBJ2-7; TRBD1 aligns across 8 bases. From germline, CDR1 is LNHDA and CDR2 SQIVND (reference sequence). The CDR3 spans 15 residues. V lost 6 bases, J lost 3 bases, and 10 bases stayed unmatched. CDR3 nucleotides: TGTGCCAGTAGCCCGGGACAGGAGATACTCTACGAGCAGTACTTC. This gives the protein CASSPGQEILYEQYF.

V gene TRBV10-1 combines with J gene TRBJ2-1, with D perhaps matching TRBD2 (6 bases). Germline values: CDR1 WNHNN, CDR2 SYGVQD (reference sequence). The V end was cut by 4 bases, the J end by 10 bases, with 11 bases between. The CDR3 has 12 amino acids. In DNA form, the CDR3 reads TGCGCCAGCAGTGCCACTAGCTGGGAGCAGTTCTTC. It encodes CASSATSWEQFF.